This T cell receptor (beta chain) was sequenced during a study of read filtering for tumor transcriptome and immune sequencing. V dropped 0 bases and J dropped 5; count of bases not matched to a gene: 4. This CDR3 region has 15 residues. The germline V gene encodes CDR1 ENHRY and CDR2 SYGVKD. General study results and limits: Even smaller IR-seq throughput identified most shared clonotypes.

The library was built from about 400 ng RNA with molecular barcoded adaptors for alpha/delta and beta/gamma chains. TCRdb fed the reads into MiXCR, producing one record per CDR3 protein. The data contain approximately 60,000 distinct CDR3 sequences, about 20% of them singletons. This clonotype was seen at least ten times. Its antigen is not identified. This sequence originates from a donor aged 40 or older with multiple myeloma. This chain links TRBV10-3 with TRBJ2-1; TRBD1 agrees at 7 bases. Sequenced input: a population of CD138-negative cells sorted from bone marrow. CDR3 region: CAISESRGLNNEQFF. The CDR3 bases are TGTGCCATCAGTGAGTCGAGGGGGCTCAACAATGAGCAGTTCTTC.